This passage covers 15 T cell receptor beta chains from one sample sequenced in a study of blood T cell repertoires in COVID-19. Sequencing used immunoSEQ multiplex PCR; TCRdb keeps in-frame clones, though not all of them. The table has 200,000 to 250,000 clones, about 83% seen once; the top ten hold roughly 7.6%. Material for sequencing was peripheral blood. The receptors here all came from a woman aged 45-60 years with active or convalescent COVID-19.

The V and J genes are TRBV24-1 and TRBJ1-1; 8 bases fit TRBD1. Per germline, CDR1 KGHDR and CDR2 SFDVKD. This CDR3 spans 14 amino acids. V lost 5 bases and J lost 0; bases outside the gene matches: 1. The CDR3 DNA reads TGTGCCACCAGTGGGACAGGGATGAACACTGAAGCTTTCTTT. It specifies CATSGTGMNTEAFF.

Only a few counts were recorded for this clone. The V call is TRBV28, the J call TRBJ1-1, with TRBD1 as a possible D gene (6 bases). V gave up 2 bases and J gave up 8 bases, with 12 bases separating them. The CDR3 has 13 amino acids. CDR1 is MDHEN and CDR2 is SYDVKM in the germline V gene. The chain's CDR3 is CASSLGQGTEAFF. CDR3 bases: TGTGCCAGCAGTTTAGGCCAGGGGACCGAAGCTTTCTTT.

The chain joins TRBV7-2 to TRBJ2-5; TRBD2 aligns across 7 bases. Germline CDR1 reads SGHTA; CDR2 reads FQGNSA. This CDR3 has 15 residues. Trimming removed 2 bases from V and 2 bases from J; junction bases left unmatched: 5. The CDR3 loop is CASSLTGGKQETQYF. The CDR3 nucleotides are TGTGCCAGCAGCTTAACCGGGGGGAAGCAAGAGACCCAGTACTTC.

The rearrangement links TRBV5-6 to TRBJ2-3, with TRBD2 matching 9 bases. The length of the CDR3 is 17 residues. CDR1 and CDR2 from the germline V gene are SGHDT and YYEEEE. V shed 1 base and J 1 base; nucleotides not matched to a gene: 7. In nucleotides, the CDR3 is TGTGCCAGCAGCTTGCTTCCCCGACTAGCGGGCACAGATACGCAGTATTTT. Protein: CASSLLPRLAGTDTQYF.

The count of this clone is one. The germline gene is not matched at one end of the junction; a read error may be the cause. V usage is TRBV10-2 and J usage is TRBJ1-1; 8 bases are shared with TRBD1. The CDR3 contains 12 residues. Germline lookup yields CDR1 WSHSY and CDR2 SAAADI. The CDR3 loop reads CASSEFDRGLVF. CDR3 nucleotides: TGCGCCAGCAGTGAGTTCGACAGGGGCCTGGTATTT.

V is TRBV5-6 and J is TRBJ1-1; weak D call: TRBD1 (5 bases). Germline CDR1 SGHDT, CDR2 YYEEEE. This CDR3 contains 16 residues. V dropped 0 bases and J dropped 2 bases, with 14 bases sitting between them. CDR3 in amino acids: CASSLDRSGGNTEAFF. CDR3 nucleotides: TGTGCCAGCAGCTTGGATCGGTCGGGGGGTAACACTGAAGCTTTCTTT. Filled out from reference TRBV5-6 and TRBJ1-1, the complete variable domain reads DAGVTQSPTHLIKTRGQQVTLRCSPKSGHDTVSWYQQALGQGPQFIFQYYEEEERQRGNFPDRFSGHQFPNYSSELNVNALLLGDSALYLCASSLDRSGGNTEAFFGQGTRLTVV.

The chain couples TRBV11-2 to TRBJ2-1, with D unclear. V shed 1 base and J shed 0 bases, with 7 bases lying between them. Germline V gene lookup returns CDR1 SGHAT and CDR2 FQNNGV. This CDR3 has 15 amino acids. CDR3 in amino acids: CASSLAKSSYNEQFF. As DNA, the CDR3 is TGTGCCAGCAGCTTAGCGAAGAGCTCCTACAATGAGCAGTTCTTC.

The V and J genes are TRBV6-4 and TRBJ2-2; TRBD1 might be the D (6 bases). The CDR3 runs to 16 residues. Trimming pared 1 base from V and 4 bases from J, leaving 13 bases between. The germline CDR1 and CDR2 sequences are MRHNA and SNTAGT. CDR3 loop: CASSDWQGRGTGELFF. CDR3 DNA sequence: TGTGCCAGCAGTGACTGGCAGGGGAGAGGCACCGGGGAGCTGTTTTTT.

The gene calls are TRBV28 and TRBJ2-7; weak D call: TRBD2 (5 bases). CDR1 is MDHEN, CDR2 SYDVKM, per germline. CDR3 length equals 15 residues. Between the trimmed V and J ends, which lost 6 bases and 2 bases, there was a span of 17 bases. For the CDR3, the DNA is TGTGCCAGCAGCTCCGCAAGCGGCCTAGCCTACGAGCAGTACTTC. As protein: CASSSASGLAYEQYF.

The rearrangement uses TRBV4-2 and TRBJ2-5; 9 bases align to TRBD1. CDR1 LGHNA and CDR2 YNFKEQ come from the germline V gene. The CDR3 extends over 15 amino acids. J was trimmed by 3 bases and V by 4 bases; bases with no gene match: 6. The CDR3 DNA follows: TGTGCCAGCAGCCCATCCCGGGACAGGGAAGAGACCCAGTACTTC. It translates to CASSPSRDREETQYF.

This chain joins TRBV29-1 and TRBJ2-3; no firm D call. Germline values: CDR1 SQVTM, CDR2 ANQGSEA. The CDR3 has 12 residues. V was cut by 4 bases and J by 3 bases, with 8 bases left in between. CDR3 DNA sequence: TGCAGCGTTGGTGCGCGGACAGATACGCAGTATTTT. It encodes CSVGARTDTQYF.

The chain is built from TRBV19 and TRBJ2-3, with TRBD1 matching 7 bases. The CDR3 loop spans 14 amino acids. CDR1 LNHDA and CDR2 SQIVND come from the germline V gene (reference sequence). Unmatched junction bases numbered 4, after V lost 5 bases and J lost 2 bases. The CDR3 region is CASSRDRYTDTQYF. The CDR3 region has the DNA TGTGCCAGTAGTCGGGACAGATACACAGATACGCAGTATTTT. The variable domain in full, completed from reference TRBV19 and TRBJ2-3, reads DGGITQSPKYLFRKEGQNVTLSCEQNLNHDAMYWYRQDPGQGLRLIYYSQIVNDFQKGDIAEGYSVSREKKESFPLTVTSAQKNPTAFYLCASSRDRYTDTQYFGPGTRLTVL.

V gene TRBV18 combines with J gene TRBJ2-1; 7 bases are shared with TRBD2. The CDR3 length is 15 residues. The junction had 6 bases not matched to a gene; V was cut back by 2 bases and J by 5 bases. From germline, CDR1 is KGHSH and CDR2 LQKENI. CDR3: CASSPGIAGHNEQFF. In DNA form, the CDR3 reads TGTGCCAGCTCACCAGGGATAGCGGGCCACAATGAGCAGTTCTTC.

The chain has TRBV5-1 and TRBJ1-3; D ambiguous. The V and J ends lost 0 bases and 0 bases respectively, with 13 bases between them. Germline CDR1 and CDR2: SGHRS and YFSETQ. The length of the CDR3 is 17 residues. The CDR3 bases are TGCGCCAGCAGCTTGGGCCCCTGGGCTTACTCTGGAAACACCATATATTTT. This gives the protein CASSLGPWAYSGNTIYF.

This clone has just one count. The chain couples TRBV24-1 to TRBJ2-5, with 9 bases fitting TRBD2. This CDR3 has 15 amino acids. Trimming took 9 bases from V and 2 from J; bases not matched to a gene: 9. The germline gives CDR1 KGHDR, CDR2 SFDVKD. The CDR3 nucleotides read TGTGCCACCTCCCGGCCTAGCGGGGATCAAGAGACCCAGTACTTC. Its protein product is CATSRPSGDQETQYF.